This entry lists 31 T cell receptor beta chains sequenced from one sample in a study of shared clonotypes between healthy human individuals. Naive CD8 cells lacked CD45RO, underwent positive selection for CCR7 and left out terminally differentiated effector memory CD45RA+ cells. Here immunoSEQ multiplex PCR was the method, and the copy in TCRdb shows in-frame clones only, minus some. In the table there are around 1.9 million clones, 90% to 95% of which are singletons. The sequenced sample was naive CD8+ T cells from PBMCs. These receptors all stem from a man aged 18 to 30 in good health. Some clones in this sample may be carry-over from other donors' samples.

This clone occurred once. This sequence joins TRBV27 and TRBJ2-1; TRBD2 agrees at 9 bases. The germline V gene encodes CDR1 MNHEY and CDR2 SMNVEV (reference sequence). The CDR3 loop spans 18 amino acids. Trimming cost V 2 bases and J 8 bases; bases outside gene matches: 16. The CDR3 bases are TGTGCCAGCAGTTTAGTAGCGGGGGCGGAAGGGGTGAGCGATGAGCAGTTCTTC. This sequence encodes CASSLVAGAEGVSDEQFF.

The rearrangement joins TRBV28 to TRBJ2-7; 11 bases are a match to TRBD2. Germline lookup yields CDR1 MDHEN and CDR2 SYDVKM. This CDR3 has 16 residues. V lost 5 bases, J lost 5 bases, and 11 bases stayed unmatched. The CDR3 sequence: CASSLNSGRAINEQYF. The CDR3 nucleotides are TGTGCCAGCAGTCTTAATAGCGGGAGGGCCATAAACGAGCAGTACTTC.

This chain joins TRBV28 and TRBJ2-7; tentative D call: TRBD1 (6 bases). This CDR3 is 15 amino acids long. The germline CDR1 and CDR2 sequences are MDHEN and SYDVKM. V was shortened by 2 bases and J by 4 bases, with 15 bases between the two germline ends. The CDR3 loop is CASSLQGSGLYEQYF. The CDR3 nucleotides are TGTGCCAGCAGTTTACAGGGGTCCGGATTGTACGAGCAGTACTTC.

The chain links TRBV18 to TRBJ2-7; no definite D call. The germline V gene encodes CDR1 KGHSH and CDR2 LQKENI. The CDR3 spans 13 residues. V was clipped by 3 bases and J by 0 bases, with 6 bases between them. The CDR3 region is CASSPADSYEQYF. The CDR3 region has the DNA TGTGCCAGCTCACCGGCCGACTCCTACGAGCAGTACTTC. Variable domain in full (rest from reference TRBV18 and TRBJ2-7): NAGVMQNPRHLVRRRGQEARLRCSPMKGHSHVYWYRQLPEEGLKFMVYLQKENIIDESGMPKERFSAEFPKEGPSILRIQQVVRGDSAAYFCASSPADSYEQYFGPGTRLTVT.

The chain links TRBV7-9 to TRBJ2-7; 8 nucleotides match TRBD1. Germline V gene data show CDR1 as SEHNR and CDR2 as FQNEAQ (reference sequence). V dropped 4 bases and J dropped 2; count of bases not matched to a gene: 13. The CDR3 runs to 17 residues. CDR3 DNA: TGTGCCAGCAGCTCTTGGACAGGGACGGTGGGACCCTACGAGCAGTACTTC. It encodes CASSSWTGTVGPYEQYF.

In this sample, this clone turned up once. The V and J genes are TRBV7-2 and TRBJ2-1; D is tentatively TRBD1 or TRBD2 (5 bases each). V was pared by 5 bases and J by 7 bases, with 21 bases between. CDR1 is SGHTA, CDR2 FQGNSA, per germline. The CDR3 runs 16 residues. The CDR3 loop reads CASSLRTGRPTNEQFF. CDR3 DNA: TGTGCCAGCAGCCTCCGAACGGGACGGCCTACAAATGAGCAGTTCTTC.

Written as DNA, the CDR3 is TGTGCCAGTAGTACGACCTGGCGACAGGGGAGCGACGAGCAGTACTTC. This codes for CASSTTWRQGSDEQYF. J is TRBJ2-7 and V is TRBV19; 8 bases map to TRBD1. J was trimmed by 5 bases and V by 4 bases; bases with no gene match: 13. The germline gives CDR1 LNHDA, CDR2 SQIVND (reference sequence). This CDR3 comprises 16 residues. Based on the CDR3 plus reference TRBV19 and TRBJ2-7, the full variable domain is DGGITQSPKYLFRKEGQNVTLSCEQNLNHDAMYWYRQDPGQGLRLIYYSQIVNDFQKGDIAEGYSVSREKKESFPLTVTSAQKNPTAFYLCASSTTWRQGSDEQYFGPGTRLTVT.

In its sample, this clone was seen once. The chain joins TRBV27 to TRBJ1-4; no reliable D call. Germline V gives CDR1 MNHEY, CDR2 SMNVEV (reference sequence). With 3 bases removed from V and 5 bases from J, the gap between germline ends came to 10 bases. The CDR3 loop spans 14 amino acids. The CDR3 nucleotides read TGTGCCAGCAGTTTCTCGGGGAAGAATGAAAAACTGTTTTTT. Its translation: CASSFSGKNEKLFF. The full variable domain, completed using reference TRBV27 and TRBJ1-4, is EAQVTQNPRYLITVTGKKLTVTCSQNMNHEYMSWYRQDPGLGLRQIYYSMNVEVTDKGDVPEGYKVSRKEKRNFPLILESPSPNQTSLYFCASSFSGKNEKLFFGSGTQLSVL.

The CDR3 bases are TGTGCCAGCAGCTTGGCAGCGGGAGGGGCCAATGAGCAGTTCTTC. This sequence encodes CASSLAAGGANEQFF. The chain joins TRBV7-7 to TRBJ2-1; TRBD2 agrees at 10 bases. The CDR3 is 15 amino acids. V lost 3 bases, J lost 6 bases, and 5 bases stayed unmatched. Germline lookup yields CDR1 SSHAT and CDR2 FNYEAQ (reference sequence).

Points on this clone: The same CDR3 can be traced to other DNA sequences in this sample. The chain is built from TRBV28 and TRBJ2-7, with D perhaps TRBD1 (5 bases). Germline V gives CDR1 MDHEN, CDR2 SYDVKM. This CDR3 spans 13 amino acids. Deletions cut 3 bases from V and 1 base from J, with 7 bases between. The CDR3 region is CASSLQGSYEQYF. For the CDR3, the DNA is TGTGCCAGCAGTTTGCAGGGATCCTACGAGCAGTACTTC.

As for this clone: The same CDR3 also results from other DNA sequences found in this sample. V is TRBV9 and J is TRBJ2-3, with D maybe TRBD2 (6 bases). There are 14 residues in the CDR3. Trimming cost V 2 bases and J 0 bases, with 7 bases left between them. CDR1 and CDR2 from the germline V gene are SGDLS and YYNGEE. As DNA, the CDR3 is TGTGCCAGCAGCGTGGGGGGAAGCACAGATACGCAGTATTTT. This codes for CASSVGGSTDTQYF.

V gene TRBV14 combines with J gene TRBJ2-7; 13 bases match TRBD2. This CDR3 comprises 14 residues. Germline V CDR1 and CDR2: SGHDN, FVKESK. Trimming at V came to 5 bases and at J to 6 bases, leaving 4 bases not matched to a gene. The CDR3 loop is CASSWTSGRSEQYF. CDR3 bases: TGTGCCAGCAGCTGGACTAGCGGGAGAAGCGAGCAGTACTTC. Full variable domain (outside the CDR3, taken from reference TRBV14 and TRBJ2-7): EAGVTQFPSHSVIEKGQTVTLRCDPISGHDNLYWYRRVMGKEIKFLLHFVKESKQDESGMPNNRFLAERTGGTYSTLKVQPAELEDSGVYFCASSWTSGRSEQYFGPGTRLTVT.

This CDR3 is CASSFTGQEDYEQYF. In nucleotides, the CDR3 is TGTGCCAGCAGTTTCACGGGACAGGAGGACTACGAGCAGTACTTC. This sequence joins TRBV7-9 and TRBJ2-7, with 8 bases aligning to TRBD1. This CDR3 comprises 15 residues. The V and J ends lost 6 bases and 3 bases, in that order; junction bases with no gene match: 10. CDR1 is SEHNR and CDR2 is FQNEAQ in the germline V gene (reference sequence).

The V gene is TRBV19, the J gene TRBJ2-2, with D uncertain. This CDR3 has 16 amino acids. Germline assignment: CDR1 LNHDA and CDR2 SQIVND (reference sequence). V was pared by 6 bases and J by 1 base, with 15 bases between. CDR3 sequence (DNA): TGTGCCAGTAGCGATGAGCCTATACTGAACACCGGGGAGCTGTTTTTT. This codes for CASSDEPILNTGELFF.

The gene calls are TRBV11-2 and TRBJ2-7, with a weak D call TRBD2 (6 bases). The germline gives CDR1 SGHAT, CDR2 FQNNGV. This CDR3 has 14 amino acids. V lost 5 bases and J 7 bases, leaving 18 bases between the germline ends. The CDR3 DNA reads TGTGCCAGCAGCCATCGGGACTCCTCGGCTGAGCAGTACTTC. Translating gives CASSHRDSSAEQYF.

In this sample, this clone turned up once. This rearrangement joins TRBV7-9 to TRBJ2-7, with TRBD2 matching 8 bases. The CDR3 contains 16 residues. V trimming: 1 base; J trimming: 3 bases; junction bases outside the gene matches: 8. CDR1 SEHNR and CDR2 FQNEAQ come from the germline V gene (reference sequence). CDR3 bases: TGTGCCAGCAGCTTAGGCCCGGGACTAGTCGGCTACGAGCAGTACTTC. Its protein is CASSLGPGLVGYEQYF. The full variable domain, completed using reference TRBV7-9 and TRBJ2-7, is DTGVSQNPRHKITKRGQNVTFRCDPISEHNRLYWYRQTLGQGPEFLTYFQNEAQLEKSRLLSDRFSAERPKGSFSTLEIQRTEQGDSAMYLCASSLGPGLVGYEQYFGPGTRLTVT.

The chain employs TRBV13 and TRBJ2-3; 7 nucleotides agree with TRBD2. Germline V lookup: CDR1 PRHDT, CDR2 FYEKMQ (reference sequence). V shed 5 bases, J shed 3 bases, and the junction held 8 bases outside the gene matches. The CDR3 is 15 residues long. Written as DNA, the CDR3 is TGTGCCAGCAGCCCTACGGGAGGCCCTACAGATACGCAGTATTTT. Its protein product is CASSPTGGPTDTQYF.

This clone was picked up one time. This specimen includes other DNA sequences encoding the same CDR3. This chain joins TRBV4-1 and TRBJ2-1; D ambiguous. Germline-derived CDR1 and CDR2 are MGHRA and YSYEKL. Trimming shortened V by 0 bases and J by 6 bases, and 6 bases separated the two germline ends. CDR3 length: 13 residues. The CDR3 DNA reads TGCGCCAGCAGCCAAGATAGGGCCAATGAGCAGTTCTTC. It is translated as CASSQDRANEQFF.

The rearrangement joins TRBV10-3 to TRBJ2-4, with unresolved D. With 3 bases removed from V and 0 bases from J, the gap between germline ends came to 15 bases. CDR3 length: 17 amino acids. Per the germline V gene, CDR1 is ENHRY and CDR2 is SYGVKD. CDR3 coding DNA: TGTGCCATCAGTGATGGGCAACCACGTGAAGCCAAAAACATTCAGTACTTC. Its protein product is CAISDGQPREAKNIQYF.

The V and J genes are TRBV25-1 and TRBJ1-2; maybe TRBD1 (5 bases). From germline, CDR1 is MGHDK and CDR2 SYGVNS. The V end was cut by 10 bases, the J end by 3 bases, with 18 bases between. The CDR3 runs to 14 residues. The chain's CDR3 is CATQASRGYYGYTF. The CDR3 nucleotides are TGTGCCACGCAGGCAAGTCGGGGGTACTATGGCTACACCTTC.

For this clone: The same CDR3 can be traced to other DNA sequences in this sample. V and J are TRBV9 and TRBJ1-3; no clear D gene. Germline CDR1 and CDR2: SGDLS and YYNGEE. The V end was cut by 2 bases, the J end by 0 bases, with 3 bases between. The CDR3 loop spans 13 amino acids. The chain's CDR3 is CASSVSSGNTIYF. As DNA, the CDR3 is TGTGCCAGCAGCGTTAGCTCTGGAAACACCATATATTTT.

The chain links TRBV28 to TRBJ2-7; D unclear. Germline V lookup: CDR1 MDHEN, CDR2 SYDVKM. The length of the CDR3 is 10 residues. With 11 bases removed from V and 6 bases from J, the gap between germline ends came to 11 bases. CDR3 coding DNA: TGTGCCTGCTCGACCTCCGAGCAGTACTTC. As protein: CACSTSEQYF.

This clone appeared once. The V call is TRBV7-9, the J call TRBJ2-5; 7 positions match TRBD2. This CDR3 region has 15 residues. Losses at the gene ends were 3 bases for V and 4 bases for J; bases not matched to a gene: 8. The V gene's germline CDR1 is SEHNR and CDR2 FQNEAQ (reference sequence). The DNA of the CDR3 is TGTGCCAGCAGCTTGTCTTCGGGAGGCCGAGAGACCCAGTACTTC. Protein product: CASSLSSGGRETQYF.

This clone was detected only a few times. The V gene is TRBV19, the J gene TRBJ1-1, with D perhaps TRBD1 (5 bases). This CDR3 has 14 residues. V was clipped by 3 bases and J by 5 bases, with 13 bases between them. Germline lookup yields CDR1 LNHDA and CDR2 SQIVND (reference sequence). Here the CDR3 reads CASSIRAKGTEAFF. CDR3 in DNA: TGTGCCAGTAGTATTCGGGCCAAGGGGACTGAAGCTTTCTTT.

The chain employs TRBV28 and TRBJ2-5, with 12 bases fitting TRBD2. V lost 6 bases to trimming and J lost 4 bases; unmatched junction nucleotides: 3. The CDR3 has 14 residues. CDR1 MDHEN and CDR2 SYDVKM come from the germline V gene. Here the CDR3 reads CASRTGLAGETQYF. CDR3 DNA sequence: TGTGCCAGCAGGACGGGACTAGCGGGAGAGACCCAGTACTTC.

The CDR3 nucleotides read TGTGCCAGCAGTTACAAGGGGTCGGGCACTGAAGCTTTCTTT. This encodes CASSYKGSGTEAFF. The gene calls are TRBV6-5 and TRBJ1-1, with a possible D match to TRBD1 (5 bases). This CDR3 spans 14 amino acids. The V gene's germline CDR1 is MNHEY and CDR2 SVGAGI. V lost 2 bases and J lost 4, with 11 bases in between.

This chain joins TRBV7-9 and TRBJ2-2; D remains ambiguous. Germline loops: CDR1 SEHNR, CDR2 FQNEAQ (reference sequence). The germline V and J ends were trimmed by 4 bases and 6 bases, with 6 bases remaining between them. The CDR3 is 12 amino acids. CDR3 coding DNA: TGTGCCAGCAGCTGGGGATCCGGGGAGCTGTTTTTT. As protein: CASSWGSGELFF.

The rearrangement joins TRBV29-1 to TRBJ1-2; D call uncertain. V was cut by 7 bases and J by 7 bases, with 13 bases left in between. CDR1 SQVTM and CDR2 ANQGSEA come from the germline V gene. The length of the CDR3 is 11 residues. The CDR3 DNA reads TGCAGCGCGGGGTACGGGGTTGGCTACACCTTC. It specifies CSAGYGVGYTF.

About this clone: At the DNA level, this CDR3 is encoded by other sequences in the same sample as well. V and J are TRBV9 and TRBJ2-3; 7 bases are a match to TRBD2. V trimming: 0 bases; J trimming: 4 bases; junction bases outside the gene matches: 5. There are 15 residues in the CDR3. The germline gives CDR1 SGDLS, CDR2 YYNGEE. CDR3 nucleotide sequence: TGTGCCAGCAGCGTAGGCGGGAGAGGGGCAGATACGCAGTATTTT. As protein: CASSVGGRGADTQYF.

This sequence joins TRBV11-2 and TRBJ2-1; D is perhaps TRBD2 (6 bases). Per the germline V gene, CDR1 is SGHAT and CDR2 is FQNNGV. This CDR3 has 14 residues. V was cut by 5 bases and J by 7 bases, with 15 bases left in between. CDR3 bases: TGTGCCAGCAGCCCAAGTCTCAGCGGGAATGAGCAGTTCTTC. Its protein product is CASSPSLSGNEQFF. Full variable domain (remainder filled in from reference TRBV11-2 and TRBJ2-1): EAGVAQSPRYKIIEKRQSVAFWCNPISGHATLYWYQQILGQGPKLLIQFQNNGVVDDSQLPKDRFSAERLKGVDSTLKIQPAKLEDSAVYLCASSPSLSGNEQFFGPGTRLTVL.

V usage is TRBV4-1 and J usage is TRBJ2-1; 9 bases agree with TRBD2. J was trimmed by 8 bases and V by 1 base; bases with no gene match: 9. CDR3 length: 16 amino acids. CDR1 and CDR2 (germline): MGHRA, YSYEKL. This CDR3 is CASSQVISGRRYEQFF. CDR3 DNA: TGCGCCAGCAGCCAAGTAATCAGCGGGAGGAGGTATGAGCAGTTCTTC.